This entry describes one T cell receptor beta chain. Its antigen remains unidentified. These data belong to a study of long-term antiretroviral therapy in people with HIV. Study context: When the earliest samples were collected, ART was typically delayed until CD4 counts fell.

Germline V gene lookup returns CDR1 MNHNS and CDR2 SASEGT. This CDR3 is built from 11 residues. With 2 bases removed from V and 4 bases from J, the gap between germline ends came to 2 bases. Survey level was the resolution at which the v3.0 immunoSEQ assay ran. Libraries were prepared by immunoSEQ multiplex PCR; TCRdb keeps only in-frame clonotypes and omits some of them. The data contain under 30,000 clones, roughly 82% of them seen just once; the ten biggest clones take up roughly 10%. Study conclusions and caveats: Relative to control repertoires, HIV repertoires exhibited narrower CDR3 length ranges. Pre-ART clonal expansion yielded clones that dominated the repertoire at all time points.

The rearrangement links TRBV6-1 to TRBJ1-2; D gene unclear. The receptor was isolated from a young man with HIV. The sequences come from unsorted PBMCs, collected 0.8 years before starting antiretroviral therapy. For the CDR3, the DNA is TGTGCCAGCAGTGAATCCTATGGCTACACCTTC. It yields the protein CASSESYGYTF.